The TCR beta chain under discussion was sequenced for a study of T cells after yellow fever vaccination (dated by TCRdb to the late 2010s). About the study as a whole: Libraries from fractions with low cell numbers were prepared with the SMART-Seq v4 Ultra Low Input RNA kit. To follow T-cell clones before and after both primary and booster YFV17D yellow fever vaccination, bulk TCR alpha and beta repertoires underwent longitudinal sequencing. Two healthy male donors, one aged 18 to 30 and one aged 30 to 40 years, made up the cohort. Blood was collected at multiple timepoints before and after primary and secondary immunization, and bulk PBMC replicates and cell subsets were isolated. Overall results and qualifications from the work: A small share of clonotypes occurred in both CD4 and CD8 compartments, likely arising from convergent recombination. Compared with the primary T-cell response, the secondary T-cell response was faster but weaker, reaching its peak on day 5 rather than on day 15. The study included only two donors, which limits how far the findings can be generalized. Because abundant contaminating clonotypes from the bulk population could be contained in FACS-sorted repertoires, computational filtering was required. Most clones expanded after primary vaccination (almost 97% of CD4 and over 80% of CD8) were re-detected after the booster, suggesting that broad memory maintenance occurred.

This specimen's treatment or condition label, interpreted: live attenuated yellow fever vaccine strain. At every blood-draw timepoint, two biological replicates of bulk PBMCs were collected. PBMCs were isolated from peripheral blood using a standard Ficoll-Paque protocol. RNA was extracted with TriZol from bulk PBMCs, CD4 and CD8 fractions, and dextramer-positive and dextramer-negative fractions. The germline V gene sets CDR1 to SQVTM and CDR2 to ANQGSEA. Its CDR3 holds 13 amino acids, cysteine through phenylalanine. Of all the DNA, just the CDR3 is kept, 39 bases in frame from base 1. The V end gives up 7 bases and the J end 7 bases, leaving 11 bases in the junction not matched to a gene. Only a few counts were recorded for this clonotype. The specificity of this receptor is unknown. No base quality information exists; no much larger clone differs at one position. TCR cDNA was synthesized by 5'RACE template switching, through which a universal primer site and unique molecular identifiers were introduced. cDNA synthesis was primed from both the TCR alpha and TCR beta constant segments. Library amplification involved two PCR steps, and the second step added sample barcodes and sequencing adapters. Sequencing of the libraries was done on either Illumina HiSeq 2500 (2x100 bp) or NovaSeq (2x150 bp). The paper's data handling went like this. MIGEC was used to demultiplex reads and collapse the reads into UMI consensus sequences, and MiXCR was used for V(D)J alignment. Using edgeR on replicate PBMC samples, clonotypes were called vaccine-responding if FDR was below 0.01 and the log2 fold change was above 5 up to day 15. CD4 or CD8 identity was assigned to each bulk clonotype according to whether the clonotype was present at higher abundance in the sequenced CD4 repertoire or the sequenced CD8 repertoire. TCRdb applied fastp at Q25 and MiXCR to the public reads, then kept only in-frame beta chains. Records with the same CDR3 protein are collapsed into one entry carrying the most frequent genes and DNA. TCRdb's processing, not the study's, gives the V and J calls here. Recorded for this sample are about 360,000 distinct CDR3 sequences; over 5% of them occurred a single time. The top ten hold approximately 15% of the sample.

The sequencing here drew on PBMCs, taken 5 days after the yellow fever booster vaccination. This TCR came from a man aged 25-45 years who received the YFV17D yellow fever vaccine. Rearrangement joined TRBV29-1 to TRBJ2-7; 9 junctional bases match TRBD2. The DNA is as follows: TGCAGCGGTCAGGCTAGCGGGGAGGTTGAGCAGTACTTC. Translated, it gives CSGQASGEVEQYF.